This entry lists 20 T cell receptor beta chains sequenced from one sample in a study of control samples from healthy donors and cancer patients. This table comes from immunoSEQ multiplex PCR, and its TCRdb copy is limited to in-frame clones, with some not included. Among some 80,000 clones listed, roughly 92% were seen once. The sequencing sample was made of blood. Every receptor here comes from an older woman in good health.

For the CDR3, the DNA is TGTGCCAGCAGTTACTGGAGGGACACTGAAGCTTTCTTT. Translating it yields CASSYWRDTEAFF. The chain employs TRBV6-2 or TRBV6-3 and TRBJ1-1, with D uncertain. The CDR3 extends over 13 amino acids. V was cut by 1 base and J by 3 bases, with 6 bases left in between. CDR1 is MNHEY, CDR2 SVGEGT, per germline.

This chain links TRBV3-1 (or the pseudogene TRBV3-2) with TRBJ2-2; 11 positions agree with TRBD2. Trimming took 4 bases from V and 6 from J; bases not matched to a gene: 4. This CDR3 is built from 15 residues. Per germline, CDR1 LGHDT and CDR2 YNNKEL (reference sequence). CDR3 bases: TGTGCCAGCAGCCCTACACTAGCGGGAGCCGGGGAGCTGTTTTTT. Translation: CASSPTLAGAGELFF.

The J gene is TRBJ2-1, the V gene TRBV4-1, with 11 bases aligning to TRBD2. The ends lost 3 bases at V and 7 bases at J; junction bases unmatched: 8. This CDR3 has 16 residues. CDR1 and CDR2 from the germline V gene are MGHRA and YSYEKL. CDR3 DNA sequence: TGCGCCAGCAGCCATAAACTAGCGGGAGTGAGGAATGAGCAGTTCTTC. Its protein is CASSHKLAGVRNEQFF.

The chain has TRBV5-1 and TRBJ2-7; 14 bases are a match to TRBD2. The CDR3 spans 16 residues. Looked up from germline, CDR1 is SGHRS and CDR2 is YFSETQ. V shed 0 bases, J shed 3 bases, and the junction held 2 bases outside the gene matches. CDR3 residues: CASSLGGLAGDYEQYF. CDR3 nucleotides: TGCGCCAGCAGCTTGGGGGGACTAGCGGGAGACTACGAGCAGTACTTC. Full variable domain (outside the CDR3, taken from reference TRBV5-1 and TRBJ2-7): KAGVTQTPRYLIKTRGQQVTLSCSPISGHRSVSWYQQTPGQGLQFLFEYFSETQRNKGNFPGRFSGRQFSNSRSEMNVSTLELGDSALYLCASSLGGLAGDYEQYFGPGTRLTVT.

The V and J genes are TRBV5-1 and TRBJ1-3; no firm D call. V lost 1 base to trimming and J lost 0 bases, with 8 bases between them. This CDR3 is 15 amino acids long. Germline-derived CDR1 and CDR2 are SGHRS and YFSETQ. The CDR3 region is CASSLNPTSGNTIYF. The DNA for the CDR3 is TGCGCCAGCAGCTTGAATCCAACCTCTGGAAACACCATATATTTT.

The CDR3: CASSYNREAFF. The CDR3 DNA sequence: TGTGCCAGCAGTTACAACAGGGAAGCTTTCTTT. V usage is TRBV2 and J usage is TRBJ1-1; a possible D gene is TRBD1 (5 bases). Germline-derived CDR1 and CDR2 are SNHLY and FYNNEI. V was trimmed by 5 bases and J by 8 bases, leaving 9 bases between them. The CDR3 runs 11 residues.

The rearrangement uses TRBV10-3 and TRBJ1-5; TRBD1 is a possible D gene (6 bases). This CDR3 is built from 17 residues. V was pared by 10 bases and J by 0 bases, with 22 bases between. In germline, CDR1 is ENHRY, CDR2 SYGVKD. The CDR3 DNA sequence: TGTGCCACCGTTTACAAATCGGGACACAATAGCAATCAGCCCCAGCATTTT. As protein: CATVYKSGHNSNQPQHF.

The CDR3 DNA reads as TGTGCCACTAGGGGGGTCGGCACTGAAGCTTTCTTT. It yields the protein CATRGVGTEAFF. The rearrangement links TRBV12-3 or TRBV12-4 to TRBJ1-1; possibly TRBD1 for D (6 bases). This CDR3 has 12 residues. V was clipped by 10 bases and J by 4 bases, with 13 bases between them.

CDR3 loop: CASSIRSNNEKLFF. CDR3 nucleotide sequence: TGTGCCAGCAGTATCCGGTCCAATAATGAAAAACTGTTTTTT. The rearrangement links TRBV6-5 to TRBJ1-4, with D unclear. The germline CDR1 and CDR2 sequences are MNHEY and SVGAGI. Trimming stripped 5 bases from V and 4 bases from J, with 11 bases between. The CDR3 totals 14 residues.

This rearrangement joins TRBV6-5 to TRBJ2-2; 9 bases are a match to TRBD1. The trim removed 7 bases at V and 3 bases at J, leaving 6 bases unmatched. The CDR3 loop spans 15 amino acids. Germline-derived CDR1 and CDR2 are MNHEY and SVGAGI. CDR3 region: CASMGGQGDTGELFF. Written as DNA, the CDR3 is TGTGCCAGCATGGGGGGACAGGGTGACACCGGGGAGCTGTTTTTT.

This chain connects TRBV5-8 to TRBJ1-3; D is unclear. The germline CDR1 and CDR2 sequences are SGHTS and YDEGEE. V shed 2 bases and J shed 0 bases, with 9 bases lying between them. The CDR3 is 15 residues long. This CDR3 reads CASSFEGNSGNTIYF. The DNA of the CDR3 is TGTGCCAGCAGCTTTGAAGGGAACTCTGGAAACACCATATATTTT.

The chain recombines TRBV6-1 with TRBJ1-2; D uncertain. The CDR3 is made up of 12 amino acids. Germline V gives CDR1 MNHNS, CDR2 SASEGT. V gave up 5 bases and J gave up 4 bases, with 8 bases separating them. CDR3 region: CASSFPSYGYTF. The CDR3 nucleotides are TGTGCCAGCAGTTTTCCTTCCTATGGCTACACCTTC.

This chain joins TRBV28 and TRBJ1-2; D uncertain. V shed 3 bases and J shed 6 bases, with 11 bases lying between them. Per germline, CDR1 MDHEN and CDR2 SYDVKM. There are 13 residues in the CDR3. CDR3 sequence: CASSFEGEDGYTF. The CDR3 nucleotides read TGTGCCAGCAGTTTCGAGGGAGAGGATGGCTACACCTTC.

The chain joins TRBV27 to TRBJ2-5; 7 positions match TRBD2. The CDR3 covers 15 residues. J gave up 2 bases and V 2 bases, and 5 bases lay outside the gene matches. Germline V gives CDR1 MNHEY, CDR2 SMNVEV (reference sequence). CDR3 sequence: CASSLAGGRQETQYF. CDR3 in DNA: TGTGCCAGCAGTTTAGCCGGGGGGAGGCAAGAGACCCAGTACTTC.

The chain links TRBV14 to TRBJ2-7, with 8 bases lining up with TRBD2. This CDR3 comprises 14 residues. Germline V gives CDR1 SGHDN, CDR2 FVKESK. J was trimmed by 3 bases and V by 2 bases; bases with no gene match: 3. CDR3 residues: CASSQSLAVYEQYF. DNA for the CDR3: TGTGCCAGCAGCCAATCACTAGCGGTCTACGAGCAGTACTTC.

This chain connects TRBV28 to TRBJ1-1; D is unresolved. The CDR3 spans 12 residues. V lost 2 bases to trimming and J lost 4 bases, with 5 bases between them. Germline-derived CDR1 and CDR2 are MDHEN and SYDVKM. CDR3 DNA: TGTGCCAGCAGTTTAGGGTTCACTGAAGCTTTCTTT. As protein: CASSLGFTEAFF. The full variable domain, in which reference TRBV28 and TRBJ1-1 provide the parts outside the CDR3, is DVKVTQSSRYLVKRTGEKVFLECVQDMDHENMFWYRQDPGLGLRLIYFSYDVKMKEKGDIPEGYSVSREKKERFSLILESASTNQTSMYLCASSLGFTEAFFGQGTRLTVV.

V usage is TRBV30 and J usage is TRBJ2-5, with D unresolved. The CDR3 is made up of 11 amino acids. V was cut by 0 bases and J by 4 bases, with 3 bases left in between. The V gene's germline CDR1 is GTSNPN and CDR2 SVGIG (reference sequence). Here the CDR3 reads CAWSVLETQYF. Written as DNA, the CDR3 is TGTGCCTGGAGTGTACTAGAGACCCAGTACTTC.

This clone appeared a few times. This sequence joins TRBV28 and TRBJ2-6, with TRBD1 matching 9 bases. Germline V lookup: CDR1 MDHEN, CDR2 SYDVKM. The CDR3 contains 17 residues. J lost 2 bases, V lost 2 bases, and 4 bases had no gene match. The CDR3 is CASSLGQGSTGANVLTF. CDR3 sequence (DNA): TGTGCCAGCAGTTTAGGACAGGGGAGCACTGGGGCCAACGTCCTGACTTTC. The entire variable domain, with the rest obtained from reference TRBV28 and TRBJ2-6, is as follows: DVKVTQSSRYLVKRTGEKVFLECVQDMDHENMFWYRQDPGLGLRLIYFSYDVKMKEKGDIPEGYSVSREKKERFSLILESASTNQTSMYLCASSLGQGSTGANVLTFGAGSRLTVL.

Of note for this clone: This specimen includes other DNA sequences encoding the same CDR3. V is TRBV4-1 and J is TRBJ1-2; 8 nucleotides match TRBD1. CDR1 is MGHRA and CDR2 is YSYEKL in the germline V gene. J was trimmed by 6 bases and V by 0 bases; bases with no gene match: 6. The CDR3 consists of 15 residues. The CDR3 loop reads CASSQDRTGWDGYTF. The DNA of the CDR3 is TGCGCCAGCAGCCAAGACAGGACAGGGTGGGATGGCTACACCTTC.

V is TRBV10-1 and J is TRBJ2-1; 8 bases map to TRBD2. CDR1 and CDR2 (germline): WNHNN, SYGVQD (reference sequence). V was pared by 6 bases and J by 3 bases, with 10 bases of the junction left unmatched. This CDR3 is 16 amino acids long. CDR3 loop: CASSRETSAGYNEQFF. CDR3 DNA: TGCGCCAGCAGCCGCGAGACTAGCGCGGGCTACAATGAGCAGTTCTTC.